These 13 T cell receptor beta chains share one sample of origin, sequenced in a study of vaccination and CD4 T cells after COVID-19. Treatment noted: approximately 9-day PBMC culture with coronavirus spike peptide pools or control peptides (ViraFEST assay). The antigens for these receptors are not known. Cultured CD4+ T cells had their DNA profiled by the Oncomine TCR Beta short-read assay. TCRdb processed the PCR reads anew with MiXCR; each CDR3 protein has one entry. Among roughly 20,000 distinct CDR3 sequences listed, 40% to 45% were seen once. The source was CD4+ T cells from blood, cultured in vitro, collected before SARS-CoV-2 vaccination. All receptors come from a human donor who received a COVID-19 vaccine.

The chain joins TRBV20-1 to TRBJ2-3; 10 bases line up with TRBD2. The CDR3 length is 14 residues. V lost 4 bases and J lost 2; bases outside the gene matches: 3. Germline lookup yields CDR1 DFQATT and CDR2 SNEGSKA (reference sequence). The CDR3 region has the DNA TGCAGTGCTACAGGACTAGCGGACACAGATACGCAGTATTTT. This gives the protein CSATGLADTDTQYF.

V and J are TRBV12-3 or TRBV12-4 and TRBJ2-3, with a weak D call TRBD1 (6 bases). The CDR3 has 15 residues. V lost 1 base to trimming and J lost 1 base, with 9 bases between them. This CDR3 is CASSLGGPGTDTQYF. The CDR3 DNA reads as TGTGCCAGCAGTTTAGGGGGGCCGGGCACAGATACGCAGTATTTT.

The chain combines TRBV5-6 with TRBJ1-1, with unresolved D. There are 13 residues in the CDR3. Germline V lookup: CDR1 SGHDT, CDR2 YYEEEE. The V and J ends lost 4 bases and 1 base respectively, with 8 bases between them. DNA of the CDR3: TGTGCCAGCAGCGCAACAACGAACACTGAAGCTTTCTTT. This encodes CASSATTNTEAFF.

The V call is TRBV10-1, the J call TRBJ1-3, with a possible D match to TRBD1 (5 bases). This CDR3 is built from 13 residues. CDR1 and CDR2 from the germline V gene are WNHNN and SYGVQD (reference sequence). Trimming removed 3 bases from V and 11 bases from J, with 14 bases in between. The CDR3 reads CASSDGAGRAIYF. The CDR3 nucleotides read TGCGCCAGCAGTGATGGGGCAGGGCGGGCCATATATTTT.

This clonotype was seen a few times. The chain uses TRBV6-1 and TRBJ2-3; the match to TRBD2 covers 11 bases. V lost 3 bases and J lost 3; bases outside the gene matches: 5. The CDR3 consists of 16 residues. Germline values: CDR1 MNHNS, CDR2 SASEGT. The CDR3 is CASSDPLAGVTDTQYF. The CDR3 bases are TGTGCCAGCAGTGACCCACTAGCGGGGGTTACAGATACGCAGTATTTT.

CDR3 protein: CSALRDSFNQPQHF. CDR3 nucleotides: TGCAGTGCTCTTCGGGACAGCTTCAATCAGCCCCAGCATTTT. The chain joins TRBV20-1 to TRBJ1-5, with 7 positions matching TRBD1. The CDR3 loop spans 14 amino acids. The ends lost 5 bases at V and 3 bases at J; junction bases unmatched: 7. Germline loops: CDR1 DFQATT, CDR2 SNEGSKA (reference sequence).

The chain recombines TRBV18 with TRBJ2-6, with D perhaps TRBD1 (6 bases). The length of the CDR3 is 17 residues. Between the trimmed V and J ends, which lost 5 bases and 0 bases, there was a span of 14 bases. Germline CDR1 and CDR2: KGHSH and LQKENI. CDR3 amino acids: CASSNRATSSGANVLTF. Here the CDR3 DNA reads TGTGCCAGCTCAAACAGGGCCACCAGCTCTGGGGCCAACGTCCTGACTTTC.

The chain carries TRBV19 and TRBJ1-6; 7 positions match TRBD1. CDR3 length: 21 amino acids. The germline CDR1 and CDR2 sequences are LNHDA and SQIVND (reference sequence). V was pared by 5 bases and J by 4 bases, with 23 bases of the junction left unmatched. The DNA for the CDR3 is TGTGCCAGTAGTCTAACCCCCTCGACAGGGACCGGACATTTGTATAATTCACCCCTCCACTTT. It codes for CASSLTPSTGTGHLYNSPLHF.

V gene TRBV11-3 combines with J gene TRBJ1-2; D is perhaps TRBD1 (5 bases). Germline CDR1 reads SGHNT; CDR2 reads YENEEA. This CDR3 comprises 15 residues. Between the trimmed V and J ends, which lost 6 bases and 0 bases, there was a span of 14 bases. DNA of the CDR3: TGTGCCAGCAGTCCCAGGACGGGGCCTAACTATGGCTACACCTTC. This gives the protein CASSPRTGPNYGYTF.

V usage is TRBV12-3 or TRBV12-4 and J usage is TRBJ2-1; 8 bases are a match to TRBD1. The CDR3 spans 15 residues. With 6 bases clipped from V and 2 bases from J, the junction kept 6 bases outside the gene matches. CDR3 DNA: TGTGCCAGCAGCAGTGGGACAGGCGCCTACAATGAGCAGTTCTTC. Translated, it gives CASSSGTGAYNEQFF.

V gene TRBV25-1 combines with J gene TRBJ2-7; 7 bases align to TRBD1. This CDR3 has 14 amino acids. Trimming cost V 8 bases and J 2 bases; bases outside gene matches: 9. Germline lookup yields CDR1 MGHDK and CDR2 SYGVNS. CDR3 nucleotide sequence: TGTGCCAGCGCAGACAGGGTCGGGGCCTACGAGCAGTACTTC. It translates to CASADRVGAYEQYF.

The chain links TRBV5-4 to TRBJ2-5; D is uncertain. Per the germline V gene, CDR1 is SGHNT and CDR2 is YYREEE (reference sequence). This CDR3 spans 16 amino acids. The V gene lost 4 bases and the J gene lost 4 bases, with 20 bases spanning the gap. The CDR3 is CASSHKRVDDGETQYF. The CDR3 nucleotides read TGTGCCAGCAGCCATAAAAGGGTGGACGACGGAGAGACCCAGTACTTC.

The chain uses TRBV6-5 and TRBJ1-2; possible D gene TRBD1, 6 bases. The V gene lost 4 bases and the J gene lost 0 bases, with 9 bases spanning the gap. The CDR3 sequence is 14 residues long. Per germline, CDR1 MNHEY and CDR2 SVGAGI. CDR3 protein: CASSSQGANYGYTF. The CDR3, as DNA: TGTGCCAGCAGTTCACAGGGAGCTAACTATGGCTACACCTTC.